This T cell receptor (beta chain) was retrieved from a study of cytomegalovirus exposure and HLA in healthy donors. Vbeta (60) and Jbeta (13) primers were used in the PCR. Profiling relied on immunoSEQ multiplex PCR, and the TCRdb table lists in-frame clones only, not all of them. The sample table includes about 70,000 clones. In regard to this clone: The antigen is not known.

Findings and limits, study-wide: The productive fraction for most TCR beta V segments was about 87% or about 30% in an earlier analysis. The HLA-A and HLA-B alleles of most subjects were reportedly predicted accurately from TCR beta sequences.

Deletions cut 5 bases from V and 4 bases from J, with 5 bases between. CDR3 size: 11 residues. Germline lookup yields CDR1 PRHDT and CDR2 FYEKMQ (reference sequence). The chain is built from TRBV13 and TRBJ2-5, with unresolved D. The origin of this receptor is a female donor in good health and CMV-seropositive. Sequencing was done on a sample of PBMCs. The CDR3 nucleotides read TGTGCCAGCAGCACGGGAGAGACCCAGTACTTC. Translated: CASSTGETQYF. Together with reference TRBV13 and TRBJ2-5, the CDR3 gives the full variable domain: AAGVIQSPRHLIKEKRETATLKCYPIPRHDTVYWYQQGPGQDPQFLISFYEKMQSDKGSIPDRFSAQQFSDYHSELNMSSLELGDSALYFCASSTGETQYFGPGTRLLVL.